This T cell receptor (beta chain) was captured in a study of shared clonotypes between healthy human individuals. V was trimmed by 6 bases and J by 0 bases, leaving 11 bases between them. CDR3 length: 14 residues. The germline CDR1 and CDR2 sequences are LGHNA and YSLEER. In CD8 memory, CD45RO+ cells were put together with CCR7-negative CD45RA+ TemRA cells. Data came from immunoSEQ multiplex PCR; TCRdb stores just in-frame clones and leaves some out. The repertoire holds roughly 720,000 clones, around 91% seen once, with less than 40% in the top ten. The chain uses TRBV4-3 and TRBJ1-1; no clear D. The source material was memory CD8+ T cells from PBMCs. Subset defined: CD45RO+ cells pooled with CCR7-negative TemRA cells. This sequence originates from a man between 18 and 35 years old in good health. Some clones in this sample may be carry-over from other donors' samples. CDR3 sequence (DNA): TGCGCCAGCAGGCATGACAACATGAACACTGAAGCTTTCTTT. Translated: CASRHDNMNTEAFF.